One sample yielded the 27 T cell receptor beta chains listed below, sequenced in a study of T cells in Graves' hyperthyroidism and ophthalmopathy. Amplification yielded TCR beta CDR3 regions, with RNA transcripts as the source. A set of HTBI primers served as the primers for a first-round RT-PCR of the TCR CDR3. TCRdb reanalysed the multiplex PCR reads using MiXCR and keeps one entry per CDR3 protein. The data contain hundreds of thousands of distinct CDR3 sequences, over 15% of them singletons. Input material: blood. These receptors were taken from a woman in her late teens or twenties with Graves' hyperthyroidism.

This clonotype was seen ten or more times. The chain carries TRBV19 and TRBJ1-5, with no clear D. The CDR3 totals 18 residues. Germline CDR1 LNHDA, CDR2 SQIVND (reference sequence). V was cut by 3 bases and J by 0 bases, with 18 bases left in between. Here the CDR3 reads CASSMHSSKAYSNQPQHF. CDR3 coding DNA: TGTGCCAGTAGTATGCACAGTTCGAAGGCTTATAGCAATCAGCCCCAGCATTTT.

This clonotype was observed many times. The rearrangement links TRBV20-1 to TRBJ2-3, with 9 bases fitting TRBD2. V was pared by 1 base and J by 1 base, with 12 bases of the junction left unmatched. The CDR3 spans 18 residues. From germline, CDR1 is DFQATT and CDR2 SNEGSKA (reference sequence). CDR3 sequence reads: CSARGAYKRGVGTDTQYF. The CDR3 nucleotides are TGCAGTGCTAGAGGGGCTTATAAGCGGGGGGTTGGCACAGATACGCAGTATTTT.

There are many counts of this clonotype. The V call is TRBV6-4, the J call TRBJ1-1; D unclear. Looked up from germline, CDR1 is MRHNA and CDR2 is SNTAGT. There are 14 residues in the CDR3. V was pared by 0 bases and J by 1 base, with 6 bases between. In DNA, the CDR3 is TGTGCCAGCAGTGACTCGGCAGAGAACACTGAAGCTTTCTTT. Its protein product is CASSDSAENTEAFF.

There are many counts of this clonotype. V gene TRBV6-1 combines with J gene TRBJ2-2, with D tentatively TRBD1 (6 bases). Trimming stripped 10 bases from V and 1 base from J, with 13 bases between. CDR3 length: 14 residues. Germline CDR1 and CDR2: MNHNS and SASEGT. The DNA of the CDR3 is TGTGCCACTCATACAGGGTGGAACACCGGGGAGCTGTTTTTT. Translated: CATHTGWNTGELFF.

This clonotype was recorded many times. DNA of the CDR3: TGTGCCAGCACCGACAGGCGGACCTACGAGCAGTACTTC. Translated: CASTDRRTYEQYF. This chain links TRBV6-5 with TRBJ2-7; D might be TRBD1 (6 bases). This CDR3 contains 13 residues. Trimming removed 7 bases at V and 2 bases at J, with 12 bases between. Germline-derived CDR1 and CDR2 are MNHEY and SVGAGI.

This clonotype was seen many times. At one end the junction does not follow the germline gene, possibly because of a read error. CDR3 nucleotides: TGTGCCAGCAGGGAAGCAGGGAATCAGCCCCAGCATTTT. This sequence encodes CASREAGNQPQHF. This chain uses TRBV6-1 with TRBJ1-5; a weak D match, TRBD1 (5 bases). The CDR3 sequence is 13 residues long. Germline-derived CDR1 and CDR2 are MNHNS and SASEGT.

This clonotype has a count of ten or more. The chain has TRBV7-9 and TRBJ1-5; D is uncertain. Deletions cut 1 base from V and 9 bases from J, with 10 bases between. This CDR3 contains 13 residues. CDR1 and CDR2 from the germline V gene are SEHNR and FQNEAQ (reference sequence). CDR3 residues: CASSLDRVRPQHF. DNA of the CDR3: TGTGCCAGCAGCTTAGATCGGGTTCGGCCCCAGCATTTT.

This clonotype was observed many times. In DNA form, the CDR3 reads TGTGCCAGCAGCTTAGAACCGGGGCAGTATGGCTACACCTTC. It specifies CASSLEPGQYGYTF. The genes are TRBV7-8 and TRBJ1-2; possible D gene TRBD1, 5 bases. The CDR3 extends over 14 amino acids. The V end lost 1 base, the J end lost 5 bases, and 11 bases lay between the germline ends. Germline V gene data show CDR1 as SGHVS and CDR2 as FQNEAQ.

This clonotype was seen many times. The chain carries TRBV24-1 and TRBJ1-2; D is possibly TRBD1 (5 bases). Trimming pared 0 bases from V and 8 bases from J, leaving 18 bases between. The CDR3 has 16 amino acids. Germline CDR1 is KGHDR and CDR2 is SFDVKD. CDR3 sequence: CATSDLGGQGSSGYTF. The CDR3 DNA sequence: TGTGCCACCAGTGATTTGGGTGGCCAGGGCTCGAGCGGCTACACCTTC.

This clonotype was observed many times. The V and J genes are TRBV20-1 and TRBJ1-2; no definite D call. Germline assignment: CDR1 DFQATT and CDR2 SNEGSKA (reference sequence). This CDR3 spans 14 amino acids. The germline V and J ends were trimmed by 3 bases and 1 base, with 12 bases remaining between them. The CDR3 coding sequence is TGCAGTGCTAGTCTAGCTAGTCTTAACTATGGCTACACCTTC. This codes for CSASLASLNYGYTF.

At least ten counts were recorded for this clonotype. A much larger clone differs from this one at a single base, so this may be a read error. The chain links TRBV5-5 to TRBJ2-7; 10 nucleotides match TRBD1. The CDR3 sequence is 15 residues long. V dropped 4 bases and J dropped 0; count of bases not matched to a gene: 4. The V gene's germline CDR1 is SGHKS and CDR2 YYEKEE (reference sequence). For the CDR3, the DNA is TGTGCCAGCAGCCCGGACAGGGGGAGCTCCTACGAGCAGTACTTC. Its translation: CASSPDRGSSYEQYF.

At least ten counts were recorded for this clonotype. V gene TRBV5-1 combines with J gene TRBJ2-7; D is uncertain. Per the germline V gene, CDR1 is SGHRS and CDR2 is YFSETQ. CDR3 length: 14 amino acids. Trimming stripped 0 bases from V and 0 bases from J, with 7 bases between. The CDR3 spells CASSLGVTSYEQYF. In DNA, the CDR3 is TGCGCCAGCAGCTTGGGGGTGACCTCCTACGAGCAGTACTTC. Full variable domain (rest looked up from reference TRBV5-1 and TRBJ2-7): KAGVTQTPRYLIKTRGQQVTLSCSPISGHRSVSWYQQTPGQGLQFLFEYFSETQRNKGNFPGRFSGRQFSNSRSEMNVSTLELGDSALYLCASSLGVTSYEQYFGPGTRLTVT.

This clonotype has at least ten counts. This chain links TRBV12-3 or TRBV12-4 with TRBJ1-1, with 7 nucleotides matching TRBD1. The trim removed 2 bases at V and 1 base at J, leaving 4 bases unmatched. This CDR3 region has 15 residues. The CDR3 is CASSLKGAGNTEAFF. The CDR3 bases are TGTGCCAGCAGTTTAAAGGGGGCAGGGAACACTGAAGCTTTCTTT.

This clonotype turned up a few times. CDR3 DNA: TGTGCCAGCAGCCGCCGGGACTCAATGGCGGGGACTGAAGCTTTCTTT. It yields the protein CASSRRDSMAGTEAFF. This chain uses TRBV3-1 with TRBJ1-1; perhaps TRBD1 as D (5 bases). The CDR3 contains 16 residues. Germline-derived CDR1 and CDR2 are LGHDT and YNNKEL (reference sequence). The ends were cut back, 4 bases at V and 5 bases at J, with 20 bases in the middle.

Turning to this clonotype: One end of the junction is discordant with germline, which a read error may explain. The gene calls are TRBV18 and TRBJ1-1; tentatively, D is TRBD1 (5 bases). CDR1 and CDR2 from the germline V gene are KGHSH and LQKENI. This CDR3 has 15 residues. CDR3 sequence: CASPPPPGWGTEAFF. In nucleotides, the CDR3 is TGTGCCAGCCCACCACCGCCGGGTTGGGGGACTGAAGCTTTCTTT.

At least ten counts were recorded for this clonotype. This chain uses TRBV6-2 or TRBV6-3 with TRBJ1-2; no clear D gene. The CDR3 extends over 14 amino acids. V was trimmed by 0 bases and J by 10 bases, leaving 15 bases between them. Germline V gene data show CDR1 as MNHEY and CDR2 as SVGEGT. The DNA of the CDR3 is TGTGCCAGCAGTTACTCTATTGAGACGCAGATCTACACCTTC. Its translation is CASSYSIETQIYTF.

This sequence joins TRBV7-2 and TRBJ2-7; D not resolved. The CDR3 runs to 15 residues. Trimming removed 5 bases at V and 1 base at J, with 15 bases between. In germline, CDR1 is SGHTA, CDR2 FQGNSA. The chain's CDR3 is CASSPPGRPSYEQYF. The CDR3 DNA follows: TGTGCCAGCAGCCCCCCAGGCAGGCCTTCCTACGAGCAGTACTTC.

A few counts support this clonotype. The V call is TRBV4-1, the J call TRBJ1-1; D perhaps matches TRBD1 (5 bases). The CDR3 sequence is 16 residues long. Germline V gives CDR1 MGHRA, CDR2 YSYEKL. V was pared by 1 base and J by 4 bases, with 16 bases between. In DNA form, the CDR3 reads TGCGCCAGCAGCCAAGCTTACCGGGGGTTAGGCACTGAAGCTTTCTTT. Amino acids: CASSQAYRGLGTEAFF.

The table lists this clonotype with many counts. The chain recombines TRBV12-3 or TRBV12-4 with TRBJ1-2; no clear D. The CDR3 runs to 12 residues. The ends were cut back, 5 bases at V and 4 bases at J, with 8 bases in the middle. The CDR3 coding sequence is TGTGCCAGCAGTCCCGGCCGCTATGGCTACACCTTC. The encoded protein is CASSPGRYGYTF.

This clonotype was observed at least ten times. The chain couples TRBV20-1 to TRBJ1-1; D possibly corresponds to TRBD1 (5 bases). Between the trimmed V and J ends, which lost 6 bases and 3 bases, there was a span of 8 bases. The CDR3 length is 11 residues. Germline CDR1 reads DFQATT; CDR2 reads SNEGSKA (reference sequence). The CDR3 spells CSAGLDTEAFF. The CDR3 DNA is TGCAGTGCGGGACTCGACACTGAAGCTTTCTTT.

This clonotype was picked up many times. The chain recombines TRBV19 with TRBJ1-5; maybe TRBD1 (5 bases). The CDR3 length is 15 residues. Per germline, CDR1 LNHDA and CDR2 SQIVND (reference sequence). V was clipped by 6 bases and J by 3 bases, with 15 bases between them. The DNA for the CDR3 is TGTGCCAGTAGAACGATCGGGGGACCCAATCAGCCCCAGCATTTT. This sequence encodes CASRTIGGPNQPQHF.

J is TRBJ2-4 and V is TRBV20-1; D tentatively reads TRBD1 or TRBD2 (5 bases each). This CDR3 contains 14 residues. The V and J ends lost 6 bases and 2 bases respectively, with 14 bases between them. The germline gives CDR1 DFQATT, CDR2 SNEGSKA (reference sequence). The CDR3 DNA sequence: TGCAGTGCCCCGGAGAGGGGAACCAAAAACATTCAGTACTTC. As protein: CSAPERGTKNIQYF.

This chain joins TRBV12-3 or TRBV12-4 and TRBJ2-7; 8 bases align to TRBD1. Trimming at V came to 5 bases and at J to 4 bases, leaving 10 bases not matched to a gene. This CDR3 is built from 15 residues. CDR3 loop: CASSPADRDGYEQYF. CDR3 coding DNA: TGTGCCAGCAGTCCCGCGGACAGGGACGGGTACGAGCAGTACTTC.

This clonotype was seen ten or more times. Here the CDR3 DNA reads TGCGCCAGCAGCCGGACCGGGACTGCCATGGAGACCCAGTACTTC. Translating it yields CASSRTGTAMETQYF. The rearrangement joins TRBV4-1 to TRBJ2-5; TRBD2 is a possible D gene (6 bases). Trimming shortened V by 4 bases and J by 5 bases, and 17 bases separated the two germline ends. Looked up from germline, CDR1 is MGHRA and CDR2 is YSYEKL. The CDR3 is 15 residues long.

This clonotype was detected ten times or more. The CDR3 region has the DNA TGTGCCAGCAGTCCTCTAGCGGGGGGGCCTTGGACCGGGGAGCTGTTTTTT. Its protein is CASSPLAGGPWTGELFF. This chain connects TRBV28 to TRBJ2-2; 12 nucleotides line up with TRBD2. The CDR3 has 17 amino acids. Trimming at V came to 5 bases and at J to 5 bases, leaving 9 bases not matched to a gene. Germline loops: CDR1 MDHEN, CDR2 SYDVKM.

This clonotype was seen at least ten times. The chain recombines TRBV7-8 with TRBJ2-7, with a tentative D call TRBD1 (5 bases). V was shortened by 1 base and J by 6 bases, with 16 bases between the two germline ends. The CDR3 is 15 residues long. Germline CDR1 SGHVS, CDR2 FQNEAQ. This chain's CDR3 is CASSLERAREGEQYF. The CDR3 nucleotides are TGTGCCAGCAGCTTAGAACGTGCCAGGGAAGGCGAGCAGTACTTC.

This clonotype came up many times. CDR3 DNA sequence: TGTGCCTCCGGGTTCAGGACTGAAGCTTTCTTT. Protein: CASGFRTEAFF. This rearrangement joins TRBV30 to TRBJ1-1; D ambiguous. Between the trimmed V and J ends, which lost 7 bases and 5 bases, there was a span of 11 bases. Germline-derived CDR1 and CDR2 are GTSNPN and SVGIG (reference sequence). This CDR3 has 11 amino acids.